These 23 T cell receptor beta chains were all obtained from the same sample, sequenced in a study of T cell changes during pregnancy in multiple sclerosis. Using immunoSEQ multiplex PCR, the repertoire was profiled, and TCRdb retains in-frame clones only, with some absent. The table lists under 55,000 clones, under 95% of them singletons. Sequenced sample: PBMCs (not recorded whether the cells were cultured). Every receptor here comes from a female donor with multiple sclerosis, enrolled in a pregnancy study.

The CDR3 bases are TGCAGCGTTGAAGCCTCAGGGGTGAACACTGAAGCTTTCTTT. Residues: CSVEASGVNTEAFF. This chain joins TRBV29-1 and TRBJ1-1; D is perhaps TRBD1 (6 bases). V dropped 1 base and J dropped 0 bases, with 9 bases sitting between them. The germline CDR1 and CDR2 sequences are SQVTM and ANQGSEA. CDR3 length equals 14 residues.

The CDR3 here is CASSWTLTENYGYTF. The CDR3 DNA follows: TGTGCCAGCAGCTGGACTCTGACAGAGAACTATGGCTACACCTTC. The chain carries TRBV11-2 and TRBJ1-2; tentative D call: TRBD1 (5 bases). This CDR3 comprises 15 residues. The ends were cut back, 4 bases at V and 2 bases at J, with 14 bases in the middle. From germline, CDR1 is SGHAT and CDR2 FQNNGV.

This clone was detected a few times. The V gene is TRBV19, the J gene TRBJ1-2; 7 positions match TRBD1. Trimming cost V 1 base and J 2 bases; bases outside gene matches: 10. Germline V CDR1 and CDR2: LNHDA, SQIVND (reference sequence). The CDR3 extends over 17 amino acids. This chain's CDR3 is CASSIGAGQALNYGYTF. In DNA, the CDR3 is TGTGCCAGTAGTATAGGAGCAGGACAGGCGTTGAACTATGGCTACACCTTC.

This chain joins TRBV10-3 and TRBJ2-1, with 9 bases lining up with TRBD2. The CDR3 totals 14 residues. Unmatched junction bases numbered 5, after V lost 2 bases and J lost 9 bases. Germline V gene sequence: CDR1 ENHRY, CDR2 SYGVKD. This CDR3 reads CAISESGREGEQFF. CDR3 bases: TGTGCCATCAGTGAGAGTGGGCGGGAGGGTGAGCAGTTCTTC.

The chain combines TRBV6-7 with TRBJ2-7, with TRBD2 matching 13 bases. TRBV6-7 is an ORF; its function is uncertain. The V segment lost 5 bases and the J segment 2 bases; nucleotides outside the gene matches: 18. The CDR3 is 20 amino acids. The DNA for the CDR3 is TGTGCCAGCAGTCACGGACACGATGGACTAGCGGGAGCTCCTCCCTACGAGCAGTACTTC. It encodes CASSHGHDGLAGAPPYEQYF.

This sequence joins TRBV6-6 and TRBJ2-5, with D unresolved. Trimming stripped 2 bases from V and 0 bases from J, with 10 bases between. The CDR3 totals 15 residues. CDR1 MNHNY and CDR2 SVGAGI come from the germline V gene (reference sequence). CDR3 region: CASSYTQEYQETQYF. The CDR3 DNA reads TGTGCCAGCAGTTACACCCAGGAGTACCAAGAGACCCAGTACTTC.

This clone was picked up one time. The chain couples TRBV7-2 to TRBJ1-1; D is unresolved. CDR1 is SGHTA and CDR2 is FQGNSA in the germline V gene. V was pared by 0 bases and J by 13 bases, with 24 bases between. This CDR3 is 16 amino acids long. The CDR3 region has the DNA TGTGCCAGCAGCTTAGCGCCCGGGCCGGCTTTTTGGGAGGTTTTCTTT. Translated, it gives CASSLAPGPAFWEVFF.

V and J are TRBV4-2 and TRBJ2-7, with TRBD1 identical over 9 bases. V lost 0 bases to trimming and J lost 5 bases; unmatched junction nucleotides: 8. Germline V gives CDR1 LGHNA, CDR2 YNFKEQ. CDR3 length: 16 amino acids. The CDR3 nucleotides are TGTGCCAGCAGCCAAGATTTGGGACAGGGATCCCACGAGCAGTACTTC. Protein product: CASSQDLGQGSHEQYF.

The CDR3 nucleotides are TGTGCCAGCAGCTTAGCGCTCGGGGGCGGTAATGAGCAGTTCTTC. It codes for CASSLALGGGNEQFF. The rearrangement links TRBV7-7 to TRBJ2-1, with D possibly called TRBD1 or TRBD2 (6 bases each). Germline V lookup: CDR1 SSHAT, CDR2 FNYEAQ (reference sequence). The V end was cut by 0 bases, the J end by 7 bases, with 13 bases between. This CDR3 contains 15 residues.

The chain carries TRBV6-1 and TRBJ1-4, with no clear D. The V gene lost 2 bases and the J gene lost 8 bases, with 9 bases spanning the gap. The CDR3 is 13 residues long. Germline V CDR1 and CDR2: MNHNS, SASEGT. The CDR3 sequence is CASSERFQEKLFF. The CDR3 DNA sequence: TGTGCCAGCAGTGAAAGGTTTCAGGAAAAACTGTTTTTT.

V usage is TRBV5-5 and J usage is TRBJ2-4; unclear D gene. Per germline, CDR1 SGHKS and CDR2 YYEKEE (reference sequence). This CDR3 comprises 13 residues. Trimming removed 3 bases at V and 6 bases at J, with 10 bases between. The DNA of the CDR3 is TGTGCCAGCAGCTCCTCACATCCAAACATTCAGTACTTC. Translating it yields CASSSSHPNIQYF. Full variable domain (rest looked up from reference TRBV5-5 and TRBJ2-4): DAGVTQSPTHLIKTRGQQVTLRCSPISGHKSVSWYQQVLGQGPQFIFQYYEKEERGRGNFPDRFSARQFPNYSSELNVNALLLGDSALYLCASSSSHPNIQYFGAGTRLSVL.

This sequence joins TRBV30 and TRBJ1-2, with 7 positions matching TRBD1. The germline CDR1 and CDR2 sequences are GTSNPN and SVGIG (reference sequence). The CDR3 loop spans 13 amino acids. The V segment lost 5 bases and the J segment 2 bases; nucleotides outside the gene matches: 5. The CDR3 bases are TGTGCCTGGGACAGGGCTTCCAACTATGGCTACACCTTC. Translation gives CAWDRASNYGYTF.

CDR3 nucleotides: TGTGCCAGCAGCTCCCACCTGGAGGTGAACACTGAAGCTTTCTTT. Translating gives CASSSHLEVNTEAFF. The chain has TRBV13 and TRBJ1-1; D is uncertain. There are 15 residues in the CDR3. Trimming left V 4 bases short and J 0 bases short, with 12 bases between. Per germline, CDR1 PRHDT and CDR2 FYEKMQ (reference sequence).

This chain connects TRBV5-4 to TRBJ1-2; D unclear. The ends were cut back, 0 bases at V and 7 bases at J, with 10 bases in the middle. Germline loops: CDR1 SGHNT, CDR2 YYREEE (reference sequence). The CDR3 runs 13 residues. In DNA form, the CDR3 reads TGTGCCAGCAGCTTGGTTCAAGTTCCTGGCTACACCTTC. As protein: CASSLVQVPGYTF.

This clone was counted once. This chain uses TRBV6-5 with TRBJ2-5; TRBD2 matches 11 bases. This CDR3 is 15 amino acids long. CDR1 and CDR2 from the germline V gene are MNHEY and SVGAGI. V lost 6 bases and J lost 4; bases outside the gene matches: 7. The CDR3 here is CASRLLAGVGETQYF. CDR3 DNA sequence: TGTGCCAGCAGGCTACTAGCGGGAGTTGGAGAGACCCAGTACTTC.

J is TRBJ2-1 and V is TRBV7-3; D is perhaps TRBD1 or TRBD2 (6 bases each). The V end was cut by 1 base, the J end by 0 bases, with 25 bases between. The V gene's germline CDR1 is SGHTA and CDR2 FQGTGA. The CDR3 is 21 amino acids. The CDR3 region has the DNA TGTGCCAGCAGCTTAAGAGGGGGGTCGGTACTATTGCCGAGCTCCTACAATGAGCAGTTCTTC. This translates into CASSLRGGSVLLPSSYNEQFF.

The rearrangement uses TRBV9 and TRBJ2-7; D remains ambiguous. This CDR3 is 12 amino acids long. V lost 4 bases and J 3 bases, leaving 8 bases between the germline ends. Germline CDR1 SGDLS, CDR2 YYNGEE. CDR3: CASSSTGYEQYF. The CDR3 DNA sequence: TGTGCCAGCAGCTCAACGGGCTACGAGCAGTACTTC.

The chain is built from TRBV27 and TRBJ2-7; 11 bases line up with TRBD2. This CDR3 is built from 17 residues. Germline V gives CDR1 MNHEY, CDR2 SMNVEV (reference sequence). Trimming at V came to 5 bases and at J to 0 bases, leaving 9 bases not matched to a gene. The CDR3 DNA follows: TGTGCCAGCAGTAGGGTCCTAGCGGGAGGAGACTCCTACGAGCAGTACTTC. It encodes CASSRVLAGGDSYEQYF.

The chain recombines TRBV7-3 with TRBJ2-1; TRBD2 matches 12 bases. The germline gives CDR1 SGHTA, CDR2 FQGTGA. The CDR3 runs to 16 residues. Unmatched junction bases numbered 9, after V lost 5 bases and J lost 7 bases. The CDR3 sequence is CASSPRLAGVENEQFF. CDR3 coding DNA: TGTGCCAGCAGCCCCCGACTAGCGGGAGTAGAGAATGAGCAGTTCTTC. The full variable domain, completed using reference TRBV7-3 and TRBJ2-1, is GAGVSQTPSNKVTEKGKYVELRCDPISGHTALYWYRQSLGQGPEFLIYFQGTGAADDSGLPNDRFFAVRPEGSVSTLKIQRTERGDSAVYLCASSPRLAGVENEQFFGPGTRLTVL.

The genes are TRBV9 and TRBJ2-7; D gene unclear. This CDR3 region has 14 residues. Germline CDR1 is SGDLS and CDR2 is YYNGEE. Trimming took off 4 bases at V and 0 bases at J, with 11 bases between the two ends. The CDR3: CASSFGPDSYEQYF. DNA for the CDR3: TGTGCCAGCAGCTTCGGGCCAGACTCCTACGAGCAGTACTTC.

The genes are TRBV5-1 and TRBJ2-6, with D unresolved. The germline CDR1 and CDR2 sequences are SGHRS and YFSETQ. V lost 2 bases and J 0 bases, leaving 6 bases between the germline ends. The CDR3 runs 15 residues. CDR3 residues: CASSLSVSGANVLTF. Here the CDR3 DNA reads TGCGCCAGCAGCTTATCTGTCTCTGGGGCCAACGTCCTGACTTTC.

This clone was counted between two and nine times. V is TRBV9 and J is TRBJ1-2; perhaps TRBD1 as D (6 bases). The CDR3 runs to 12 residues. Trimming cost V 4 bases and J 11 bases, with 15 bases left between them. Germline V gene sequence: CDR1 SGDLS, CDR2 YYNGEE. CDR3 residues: CASSPRGGGYTF. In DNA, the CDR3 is TGTGCCAGCAGCCCCAGGGGAGGGGGGTACACCTTC. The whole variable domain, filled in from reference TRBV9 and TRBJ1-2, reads DSGVTQTPKHLITATGQRVTLRCSPRSGDLSVYWYQQSLDQGLQFLIQYYNGEERAKGNILERFSAQQFPDLHSELNLSSLELGDSALYFCASSPRGGGYTFGSGTRLTVV.

The CDR3 loop is CASGVQGGTEAFF. CDR3 sequence (DNA): TGTGCCAGCGGAGTCCAGGGTGGGACTGAAGCTTTCTTT. The chain is built from TRBV6-6 and TRBJ1-1; D perhaps matches TRBD1 (5 bases). Trimming stripped 8 bases from V and 5 bases from J, with 15 bases between. The CDR3 consists of 13 residues. The germline CDR1 and CDR2 sequences are MNHNY and SVGAGI (reference sequence).